This T cell receptor beta chain stems from a study of shared T cell receptors in the human thymus. This clone has only a few counts. Assay used: immunoSEQ multiplex PCR; TCRdb lists only in-frame clones, some missing. The sample lists approximately 730,000 clones, 80% to 90% occurring once. The same sample was also studied in work on human thymus T cells.

Sequencing was performed on thymocytes. The source of this sequence is a girl under three years old with a congenital heart defect.

As DNA, the CDR3 is TGTGCCAGCAGCCAAGAGGGTACCGGGGAAAACACTGAAGCTTTCTTT. Protein product: CASSQEGTGENTEAFF. This rearrangement joins TRBV14 to TRBJ1-1; no clear D. Germline loops: CDR1 SGHDN, CDR2 FVKESK. The CDR3 has 16 residues. V shed 0 bases and J shed 2 bases, with 13 bases lying between them.